This entry describes one TCR beta chain. Its antigen is still unknown. The data are from a study of PD-1 blockade in classical Hodgkin lymphoma. The study's findings and limits: Newly diagnosed patients reportedly had lower baseline TCR diversity than healthy donors. Patients were excluded if nivolumab began under 1 year after ASCT (the autologous transplant). The drivers behind the repertoire differences, possibly disease activity or prior therapy, remain undefined.

TCRdb's copy holds only in-frame clones and misses some; the assay was immunoSEQ multiplex PCR. The sample lists approximately 41,000 clones, 60% to 70% occurring once. Trimming left V 3 bases short and J 4 bases short, with 12 bases between. The CDR3 has 14 amino acids. The germline V gene encodes CDR1 LNHDA and CDR2 SQIVND (reference sequence). Time point defined: cycle 4 day 1 (C4D1), after 5 to 7 weeks of nivolumab. Each patient experienced a relapse that followed autologous stem cell transplantation, and brentuximab vedotin exposure varied. The J gene is TRBJ1-1, the V gene TRBV19; perhaps TRBD1 as D (6 bases). Source: peripheral blood mononuclear cells (PBMCs), taken before the fourth cycle of nivolumab. This receptor was identified in a human donor with classical Hodgkin lymphoma. DNA of the CDR3: TGTGCCAGTAGTATGTCCGGGGGCGGCACTGAAGCTTTCTTT. Translated: CASSMSGGGTEAFF.